This is a list of T cell receptor beta chains from one sample in a study of CD8+ T cells in alopecia areata. TCRdb's copy holds only in-frame clones and misses some; the assay was immunoSEQ multiplex PCR. Here the sample spans a few hundred thousand clones, 35% to 40% being singletons. The sequencing here drew on CD4+ T cells sorted from blood, taken between weeks 30 and 35, from a patient treated with tofacitinib. These receptors were collected from a human donor with alopecia areata. CDR3s include the opening cysteine and the closing phenylalanine or tryptophan.

v_call	j_call	cdr3_aa
TRBV5-4	TRBJ1-2	CASSLFFQGRANYGYTF
TRBV5-1	TRBJ2-7	CASSRNSKIAGRGSWDEQYF
TRBV9	TRBJ2-3	CASSGKKIGDRGDTQYF
TRBV29-1	TRBJ2-1	CSVVFWQALNNEQFF
TRBV30	TRBJ1-1	CAWSVLQNTEAFF
TRBV10-1	TRBJ2-1	CASSEAASGAYNEQFF
TRBV5-1	TRBJ2-1	CASSYRDYNEQFF
TRBV11-1	TRBJ1-1	CASSLQRTNTEAFF
TRBV1	TRBJ2-7	CTNRAGGPLLGVYEQYF
TRBV7-9	TRBJ1-5	CASSLGQTHQPQHF
TRBV5-1	TRBJ1-2	CASSAQGADGYTF
TRBV10-2	TRBJ2-7	CASSEPGHYEQYF
TRBV5-6	TRBJ1-1	CASSSGLLMNTEAFF
TRBV6-5	TRBJ2-7	CASSSGAPYEQYF
TRBV30	TRBJ2-3	CAWSQTTRTDTQYF
TRBV2	TRBJ2-5	CASGREETQYF
TRBV28	TRBJ1-2	CAGATEGAYGYTF
TRBV6-5	TRBJ1-2	CASSYSSTGNHGYTF
TRBV19	TRBJ1-1	CASSKRRDSVTNTEAFF
TRBV27	TRBJ1-4	CASSLGYRGQAEKLFF
TRBV14	TRBJ1-5	CASSQDRGQPQHF
TRBV30	TRBJ1-6	CAGHRANSPLHF
TRBV15	TRBJ1-6	CATSRTGGRNNSPLHF
TRBV29-1	TRBJ2-2	CSGPLAGEVDTGELFF
TRBV29-1	TRBJ2-7	CSVEARQGSYEQYF
TRBV6-5	TRBJ2-2	CASSSRDFRELFF
TRBV7-9	TRBJ1-3	CASSLPRPISGNTIYF
TRBV16	TRBJ1-5	CASSQGYNQPQHF
TRBV30	TRBJ2-7	CAWSVLRSYEQYF
TRBV6-6	TRBJ1-2	CASTHQDRAGYTF
TRBV6-1	TRBJ2-3	CASSVDRNTDTQYF
TRBV5-4	TRBJ2-5	CASSSRRDRGLETQYF
TRBV2	TRBJ1-2	CASSVGQRGSYGYTF
TRBV18	TRBJ2-3	CASSPGTSDRDTQYF
TRBV15	TRBJ2-1	CATSSISGGSYNEQFF
TRBV29-1	TRBJ1-4	CSVETTGTPNEKLFF
TRBV6-1	TRBJ1-5	CASSDPQRVQPQHF
TRBV30	TRBJ2-4	CAWSADRGQGQYF
TRBV28	TRBJ2-3	CASSPAGTGVSDTQYF
TRBV6-6	TRBJ1-1	CASSPPGTGNTEAFF
TRBV9	TRBJ2-2	CASSVRDADTGELFF
TRBV27	TRBJ2-3	CASSFASLGGDTQYF
TRBV29-1	TRBJ2-7	CSVNLLAGAYEQYF
TRBV18	TRBJ2-7	CASSPQSAPYEQYF
TRBV11-2	TRBJ2-2	CASSRVRGNTGELFF
TRBV2	TRBJ2-6	CASRDSGANVLTF
TRBV30	TRBJ2-7	CAWSPGHYEQYF
TRBV5-6	TRBJ2-3	CASRSVAGERTDTQYF
TRBV10-2	TRBJ2-4	CASNGPGNIQYF
TRBV7-2	TRBJ1-5	CASSLAGSRGQPQHF
TRBV27	TRBJ2-7	CASSGVGQASYEQYF
TRBV6-5	TRBJ2-2	CAIRGDAMNTGELFF
TRBV5-6	TRBJ2-5	CASSFYGRQTQYF
TRBV5-1	TRBJ2-3	CASSSEGRTDTQYF
TRBV30	TRBJ1-1	CAWGSSFTEAFF